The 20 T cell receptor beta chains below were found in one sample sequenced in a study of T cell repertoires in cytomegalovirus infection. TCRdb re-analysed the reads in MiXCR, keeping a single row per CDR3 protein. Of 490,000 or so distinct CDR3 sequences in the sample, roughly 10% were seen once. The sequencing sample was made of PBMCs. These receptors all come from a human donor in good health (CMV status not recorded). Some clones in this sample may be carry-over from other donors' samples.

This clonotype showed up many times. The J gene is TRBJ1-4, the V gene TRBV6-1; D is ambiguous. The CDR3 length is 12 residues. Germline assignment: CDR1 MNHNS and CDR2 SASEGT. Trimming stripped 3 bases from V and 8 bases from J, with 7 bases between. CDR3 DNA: TGTGCCAGCAGTGACACGGGAGAAAAACTGTTTTTT. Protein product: CASSDTGEKLFF.

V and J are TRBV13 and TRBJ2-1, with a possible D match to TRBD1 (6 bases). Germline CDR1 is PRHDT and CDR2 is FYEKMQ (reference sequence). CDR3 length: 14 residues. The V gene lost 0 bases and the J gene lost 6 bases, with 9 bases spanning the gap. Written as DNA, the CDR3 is TGTGCCAGCAGCTTAGGGACAGGATCCAATGAGCAGTTCTTC. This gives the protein CASSLGTGSNEQFF. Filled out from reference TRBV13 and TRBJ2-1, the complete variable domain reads AAGVIQSPRHLIKEKRETATLKCYPIPRHDTVYWYQQGPGQDPQFLISFYEKMQSDKGSIPDRFSAQQFSDYHSELNMSSLELGDSALYFCASSLGTGSNEQFFGPGTRLTVL.

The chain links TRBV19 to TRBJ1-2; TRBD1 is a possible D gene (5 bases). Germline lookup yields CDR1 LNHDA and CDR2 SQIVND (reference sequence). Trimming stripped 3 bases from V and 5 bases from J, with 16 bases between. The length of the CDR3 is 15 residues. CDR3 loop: CASSISRGGPYGYTF. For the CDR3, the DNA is TGTGCCAGTAGTATCTCTCGGGGCGGACCGTATGGCTACACCTTC.

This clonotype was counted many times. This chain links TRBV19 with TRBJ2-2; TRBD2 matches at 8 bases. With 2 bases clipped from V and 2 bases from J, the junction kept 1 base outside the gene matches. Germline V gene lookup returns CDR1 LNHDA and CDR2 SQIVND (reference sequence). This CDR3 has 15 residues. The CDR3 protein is CASSIRGGNTGELFF. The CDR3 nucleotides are TGTGCCAGTAGTATACGGGGGGGTAACACCGGGGAGCTGTTTTTT. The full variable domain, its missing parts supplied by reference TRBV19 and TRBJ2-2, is DGGITQSPKYLFRKEGQNVTLSCEQNLNHDAMYWYRQDPGQGLRLIYYSQIVNDFQKGDIAEGYSVSREKKESFPLTVTSAQKNPTAFYLCASSIRGGNTGELFFGEGSRLTVL.

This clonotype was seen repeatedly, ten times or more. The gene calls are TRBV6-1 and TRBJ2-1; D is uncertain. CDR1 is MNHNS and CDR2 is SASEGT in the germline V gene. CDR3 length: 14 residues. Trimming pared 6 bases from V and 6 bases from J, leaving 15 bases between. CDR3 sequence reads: CASRDPTETNEQFF. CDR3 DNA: TGTGCCAGCAGGGACCCCACAGAGACCAATGAGCAGTTCTTC.

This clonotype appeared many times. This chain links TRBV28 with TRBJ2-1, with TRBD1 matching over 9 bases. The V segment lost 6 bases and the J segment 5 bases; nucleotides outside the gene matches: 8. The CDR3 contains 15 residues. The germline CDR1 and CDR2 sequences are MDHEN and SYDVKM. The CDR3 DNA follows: TGTGCCAGCAGATCGGGACAGGGAAACCACAATGAGCAGTTCTTC. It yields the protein CASRSGQGNHNEQFF.

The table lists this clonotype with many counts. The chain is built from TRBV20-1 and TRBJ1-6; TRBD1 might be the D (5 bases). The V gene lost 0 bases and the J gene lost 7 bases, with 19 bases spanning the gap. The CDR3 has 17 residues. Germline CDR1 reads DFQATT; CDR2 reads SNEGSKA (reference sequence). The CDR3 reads CSARDPRRDAANSPLHF. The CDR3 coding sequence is TGCAGTGCTAGAGACCCCCGGAGGGACGCGGCGAATTCACCCCTCCACTTT.

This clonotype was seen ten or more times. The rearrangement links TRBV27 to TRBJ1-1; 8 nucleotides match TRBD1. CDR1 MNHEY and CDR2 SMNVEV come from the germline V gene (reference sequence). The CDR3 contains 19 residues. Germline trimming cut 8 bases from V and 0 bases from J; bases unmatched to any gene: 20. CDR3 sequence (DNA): TGTGCCAGCTATCAACACCCCGGGACAGGTTTCTCAATGAACACTGAAGCTTTCTTT. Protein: CASYQHPGTGFSMNTEAFF.

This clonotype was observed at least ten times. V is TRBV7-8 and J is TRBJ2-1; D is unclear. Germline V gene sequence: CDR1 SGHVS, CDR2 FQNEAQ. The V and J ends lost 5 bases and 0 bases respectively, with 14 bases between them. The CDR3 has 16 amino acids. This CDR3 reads CASSAHFTGSYNEQFF. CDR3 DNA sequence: TGTGCCAGCAGCGCTCACTTTACGGGCTCCTACAATGAGCAGTTCTTC. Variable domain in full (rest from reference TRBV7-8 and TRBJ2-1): GAGVSQSPRYKVAKRGQDVALRCDPISGHVSLFWYQQALGQGPEFLTYFQNEAQLDKSGLPSDRFFAERPEGSVSTLKIQRTQQEDSAVYLCASSAHFTGSYNEQFFGPGTRLTVL.

The CDR3 protein is CASSQDWDRPSLHYGYTF. In nucleotides, the CDR3 is TGTGCCAGCAGCCAAGACTGGGACAGGCCCAGCCTCCACTATGGCTACACCTTC. The chain couples TRBV4-2 to TRBJ1-2; 8 positions agree with TRBD1. Germline V gives CDR1 LGHNA, CDR2 YNFKEQ. The CDR3 runs 18 residues. V lost 0 bases and J lost 3; bases outside the gene matches: 12.

The CDR3 sequence: CASSWTSGDYTGELFF. The CDR3 bases are TGTGCCAGCAGTTGGACTAGCGGGGACTACACCGGGGAGCTGTTTTTT. V is TRBV12-3 or TRBV12-4 and J is TRBJ2-2, with 12 positions matching TRBD2. The CDR3 spans 16 residues. V was pared by 4 bases and J by 3 bases, with 3 bases of the junction left unmatched.

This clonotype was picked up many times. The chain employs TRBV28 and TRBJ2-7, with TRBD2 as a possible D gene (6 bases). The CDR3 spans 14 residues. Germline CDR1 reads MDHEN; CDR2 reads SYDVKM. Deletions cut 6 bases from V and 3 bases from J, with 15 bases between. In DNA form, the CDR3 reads TGTGCCAGCAGGGGCCGGGACTCCAGCTACGAGCAGTACTTC. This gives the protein CASRGRDSSYEQYF.

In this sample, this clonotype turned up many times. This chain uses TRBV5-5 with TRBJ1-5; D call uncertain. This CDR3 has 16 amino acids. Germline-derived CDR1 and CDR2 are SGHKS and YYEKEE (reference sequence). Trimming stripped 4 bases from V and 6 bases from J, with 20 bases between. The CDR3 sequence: CASSPLVQADRQPQHF. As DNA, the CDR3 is TGTGCCAGCAGCCCGCTGGTTCAGGCGGATCGTCAGCCCCAGCATTTT. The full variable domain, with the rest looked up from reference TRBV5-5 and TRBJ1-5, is DAGVTQSPTHLIKTRGQQVTLRCSPISGHKSVSWYQQVLGQGPQFIFQYYEKEERGRGNFPDRFSARQFPNYSSELNVNALLLGDSALYLCASSPLVQADRQPQHFGDGTRLSIL.

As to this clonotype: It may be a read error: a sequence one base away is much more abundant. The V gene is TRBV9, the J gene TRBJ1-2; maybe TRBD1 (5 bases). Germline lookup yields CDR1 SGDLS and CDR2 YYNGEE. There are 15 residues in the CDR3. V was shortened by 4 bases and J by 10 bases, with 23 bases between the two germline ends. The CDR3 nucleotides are TGTGCCAGCAGCAGGATTCCGGGACTCACGTTGACCTACACCTTC. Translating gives CASSRIPGLTLTYTF.

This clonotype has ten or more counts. CDR3 residues: CASSLEAADGYTF. CDR3 DNA sequence: TGTGCCAGCAGCTTAGAGGCGGCTGATGGCTACACCTTC. The gene calls are TRBV7-2 and TRBJ1-2; the D is unclear. The CDR3 loop spans 13 amino acids. The germline gives CDR1 SGHTA, CDR2 FQGNSA. V gave up 1 base and J gave up 6 bases, with 9 bases separating them. Drawing the rest from reference TRBV7-2 and TRBJ1-2, the complete variable domain is GAGVSQSPSNKVTEKGKDVELRCDPISGHTALYWYRQSLGQGLEFLIYFQGNSAPDKSGLPSDRFSAERTGGSVSTLTIQRTQQEDSAVYLCASSLEAADGYTFGSGTRLTVV.

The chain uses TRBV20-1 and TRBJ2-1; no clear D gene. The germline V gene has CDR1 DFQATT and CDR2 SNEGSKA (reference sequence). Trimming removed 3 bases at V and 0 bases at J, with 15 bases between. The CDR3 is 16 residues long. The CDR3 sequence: CSASGPVPGSYNEQFF. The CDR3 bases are TGCAGTGCTAGCGGGCCAGTTCCAGGCTCCTACAATGAGCAGTTCTTC.

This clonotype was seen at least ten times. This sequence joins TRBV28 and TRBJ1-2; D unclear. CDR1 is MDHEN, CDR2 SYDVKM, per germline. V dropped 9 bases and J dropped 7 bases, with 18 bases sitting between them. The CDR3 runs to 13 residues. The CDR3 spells CASEESFAGGYTF. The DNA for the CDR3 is TGTGCCAGTGAAGAGTCCTTTGCCGGTGGCTACACCTTC.

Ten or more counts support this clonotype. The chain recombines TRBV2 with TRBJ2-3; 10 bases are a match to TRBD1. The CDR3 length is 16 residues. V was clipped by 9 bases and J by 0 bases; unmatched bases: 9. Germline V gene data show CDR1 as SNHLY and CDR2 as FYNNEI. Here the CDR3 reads CASTDGTGASTDTQYF. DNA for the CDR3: TGTGCCAGTACAGACGGGACAGGGGCGAGCACAGATACGCAGTATTTT.

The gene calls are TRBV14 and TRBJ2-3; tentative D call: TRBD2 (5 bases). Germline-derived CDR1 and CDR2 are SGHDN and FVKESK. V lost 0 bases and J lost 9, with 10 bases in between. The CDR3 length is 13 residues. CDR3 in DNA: TGTGCCAGCAGCCAAGATCGTTGGAGGACGCAGTATTTT. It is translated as CASSQDRWRTQYF. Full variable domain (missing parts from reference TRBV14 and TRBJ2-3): EAGVTQFPSHSVIEKGQTVTLRCDPISGHDNLYWYRRVMGKEIKFLLHFVKESKQDESGMPNNRFLAERTGGTYSTLKVQPAELEDSGVYFCASSQDRWRTQYFGPGTRLTVL.

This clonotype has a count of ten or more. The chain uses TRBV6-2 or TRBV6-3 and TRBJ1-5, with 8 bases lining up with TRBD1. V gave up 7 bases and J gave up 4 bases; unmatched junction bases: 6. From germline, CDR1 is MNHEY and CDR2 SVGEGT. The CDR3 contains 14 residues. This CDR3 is CASKRTGMNQPQHF. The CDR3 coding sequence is TGTGCCAGCAAAAGGACAGGGATGAATCAGCCCCAGCATTTT.